This entry lists 20 T cell receptor beta chains sequenced from one sample in a study of response to subunit inactivated influenza vaccine. TCRdb reanalysed the RT-PCR reads using MiXCR and keeps one entry per CDR3 protein. The sample yields roughly 710,000 distinct CDR3 sequences, 12% to 15% seen once. The material sequenced was PBMCs from blood, taken less than 15 days before vaccination. The receptors were gathered from a man aged 45-65 years who received an inactivated influenza vaccine.

The chain recombines TRBV20-1 with TRBJ1-4; D not resolved. Trimming took 1 base from V and 7 from J, leaving 19 bases between them. The CDR3 contains 16 residues. Germline V lookup: CDR1 DFQATT, CDR2 SNEGSKA (reference sequence). Here the CDR3 reads CSARARGGQRGEKLFF. As DNA, the CDR3 is TGCAGTGCTAGAGCCAGAGGAGGGCAGAGAGGTGAAAAACTGTTTTTT.

This clonotype has more than one count but fewer than ten. The chain couples TRBV4-3 to TRBJ2-7, with 7 bases lining up with TRBD1. Germline CDR1 and CDR2: LGHNA and YSLEER. V was clipped by 4 bases and J by 2 bases; unmatched bases: 5. The CDR3 contains 14 residues. The CDR3 DNA is TGCGCCAGCAGCCGTGACAGGGTAACCTACGAGCAGTACTTC. It codes for CASSRDRVTYEQYF.

V and J are TRBV12-3 or TRBV12-4 and TRBJ2-1; 10 bases fit TRBD2. J lost 6 bases, V lost 5 bases, and 7 bases had no gene match. CDR3 length: 15 amino acids. For the CDR3, the DNA is TGTGCCAGCAGTACCCTAGCGGGGGTCCCCAATGAGCAGTTCTTC. Its protein is CASSTLAGVPNEQFF.

The V and J genes are TRBV11-1 and TRBJ2-5; 8 nucleotides line up with TRBD1. The V gene end was trimmed by 5 bases and the J gene end by 5 bases; junction bases not matched to a gene: 22. This CDR3 has 19 amino acids. Per germline, CDR1 SGHAT and CDR2 FQDESV (reference sequence). CDR3 sequence: CASSKHPTGARGHGETQYF. The CDR3 DNA reads TGTGCCAGCAGCAAACACCCCACGGGAGCCAGGGGGCATGGGGAGACCCAGTACTTC.

This clonotype occurred a few times. This rearrangement joins TRBV6-2 or TRBV6-3 to TRBJ2-7, with D maybe TRBD1 (5 bases). V dropped 4 bases and J dropped 0 bases, with 13 bases sitting between them. Germline loops: CDR1 MNHEY, CDR2 SVGEGT. The CDR3 contains 15 residues. CDR3 in amino acids: CASSSRVPISYEQYF. DNA for the CDR3: TGTGCCAGCAGTTCCAGGGTCCCCATCTCCTACGAGCAGTACTTC.

This clonotype has more than one count but fewer than ten. The chain combines TRBV18 with TRBJ1-1; D unclear. The V and J ends lost 1 base and 4 bases respectively, with 4 bases between them. This CDR3 region has 12 residues. Germline V gives CDR1 KGHSH, CDR2 LQKENI. This CDR3 reads CASSPRATEAFF. The CDR3 DNA sequence: TGTGCCAGCTCACCACGAGCCACTGAAGCTTTCTTT.

This clonotype has more than one count but fewer than ten. The chain joins TRBV6-1 to TRBJ2-3; 7 bases are a match to TRBD2. The CDR3 covers 15 residues. Per germline, CDR1 MNHNS and CDR2 SASEGT. V lost 2 bases and J lost 0; bases outside the gene matches: 2. This chain's CDR3 is CASSESSGSTDTQYF. The CDR3 nucleotides read TGTGCCAGCAGTGAATCTAGCGGTAGCACAGATACGCAGTATTTT.

The chain combines TRBV11-2 with TRBJ2-1; possibly TRBD2 for D (6 bases). V was shortened by 1 base and J by 6 bases, with 13 bases between the two germline ends. Germline CDR1 reads SGHAT; CDR2 reads FQNNGV. The CDR3 runs to 15 residues. CDR3 residues: CASSLGALGGNEQFF. DNA of the CDR3: TGTGCCAGCAGCTTAGGGGCCTTGGGAGGCAATGAGCAGTTCTTC.

This clonotype showed up just a few times. CDR3 DNA: TGCAGTGCTGGCCCCGGGAGTAACACCGGGGAGCTGTTTTTT. Translated: CSAGPGSNTGELFF. The genes are TRBV20-1 and TRBJ2-2; D may be TRBD2 (6 bases). V was shortened by 5 bases and J by 2 bases, with 12 bases between the two germline ends. CDR1 and CDR2 (germline): DFQATT, SNEGSKA (reference sequence). The CDR3 spans 14 residues.

Many counts were recorded for this clonotype. V is TRBV5-5 and J is TRBJ1-1; no definite D call. The length of the CDR3 is 14 residues. Trimming took 4 bases from V and 4 from J, leaving 14 bases between them. Germline-derived CDR1 and CDR2 are SGHKS and YYEKEE (reference sequence). The CDR3 nucleotides are TGTGCCAGCAGCCAACTTTGGGCAGGCACTGAAGCTTTCTTT. Amino acids: CASSQLWAGTEAFF.

This clonotype was seen only once. The V gene is TRBV11-2, the J gene TRBJ2-5, with D possibly TRBD1 on 6 matching bases. Trimming took off 5 bases at V and 9 bases at J, with 7 bases between the two ends. The CDR3 has 10 amino acids. Germline CDR1 reads SGHAT; CDR2 reads FQNNGV. The chain's CDR3 is CASSEGAQYF. The CDR3 DNA is TGTGCCAGCAGCGAGGGGGCCCAGTACTTC.

This clonotype turned up a few times. The chain employs TRBV2 and TRBJ2-5, with 7 bases fitting TRBD2. The CDR3 is 16 amino acids. The V segment lost 4 bases and the J segment 7 bases; nucleotides outside the gene matches: 15. CDR1 is SNHLY and CDR2 is FYNNEI in the germline V gene. Written as DNA, the CDR3 is TGTGCCAGCAGTGTTGGAGCGGGGCGCCTCTGGGGGACCCAGTACTTC. This gives the protein CASSVGAGRLWGTQYF.

Only a few counts were recorded for this clonotype. This chain joins TRBV11-2 and TRBJ2-7; TRBD1 agrees at 10 bases. Trimming removed 2 bases from V and 2 bases from J; junction bases left unmatched: 12. The germline V gene encodes CDR1 SGHAT and CDR2 FQNNGV. This CDR3 has 18 residues. The CDR3 sequence is CASSLLAGTGVFPYEQYF. The DNA of the CDR3 is TGTGCCAGCAGCTTACTTGCAGGGACAGGGGTTTTCCCCTACGAGCAGTACTTC.

This clonotype was counted many times. The chain couples TRBV29-1 to TRBJ2-7; 10 bases line up with TRBD1. With 6 bases clipped from V and 3 bases from J, the junction kept 2 bases outside the gene matches. Germline assignment: CDR1 SQVTM and CDR2 ANQGSEA. The length of the CDR3 is 12 residues. In DNA, the CDR3 is TGCAGCGTCAGGACAGGGGGCTACGAGCAGTACTTC. It codes for CSVRTGGYEQYF.

This clonotype was observed a handful of times. The V gene is TRBV6-1, the J gene TRBJ2-5, with D perhaps TRBD1 (5 bases). V was clipped by 2 bases and J by 4 bases, with 14 bases between them. The CDR3 runs 15 residues. In germline, CDR1 is MNHNS, CDR2 SASEGT. The CDR3: CASSEITGGVETQYF. In nucleotides, the CDR3 is TGTGCCAGCAGTGAAATAACAGGCGGTGTAGAGACCCAGTACTTC.

In its sample, this clonotype was seen many times. The chain uses TRBV20-1 and TRBJ2-3, with 10 bases identical to TRBD2. This CDR3 has 14 residues. Germline-derived CDR1 and CDR2 are DFQATT and SNEGSKA (reference sequence). V lost 5 bases and J lost 5; bases outside the gene matches: 7. The CDR3: CSAGVAGGLDTQYF. The CDR3 region has the DNA TGCAGTGCTGGGGTAGCGGGAGGCCTAGATACGCAGTATTTT.

The table lists this clonotype with a few counts. The gene calls are TRBV9 and TRBJ1-6; D is possibly TRBD1 (6 bases). V dropped 0 bases and J dropped 5 bases, with 9 bases sitting between them. CDR1 and CDR2 (germline): SGDLS, YYNGEE. The CDR3 extends over 15 amino acids. As DNA, the CDR3 is TGTGCCAGCAGCGTAGAGTACAGGGATAATTCACCCCTCCACTTT. Residues: CASSVEYRDNSPLHF.

This clonotype has ten or more counts. The V call is TRBV12-3 or TRBV12-4, the J call TRBJ2-1; D might be TRBD1 (7 bases). The CDR3 has 16 amino acids. The V end was cut by 5 bases, the J end by 7 bases, with 21 bases between. CDR3 residues: CASSTFPRGAKNEQFF. The CDR3 DNA follows: TGTGCCAGCAGTACCTTCCCCAGGGGGGCGAAGAATGAGCAGTTCTTC.

The chain is built from TRBV20-1 and TRBJ2-1; 10 bases fit TRBD2. Germline values: CDR1 DFQATT, CDR2 SNEGSKA (reference sequence). The CDR3 runs 15 residues. V lost 1 base and J lost 4; bases outside the gene matches: 4. The CDR3 region has the DNA TGCAGTGCTAGAGTCGGACTAGCGGATTACAATGAGCAGTTCTTC. This gives the protein CSARVGLADYNEQFF.

This clonotype was seen just once. The J gene is TRBJ2-1, the V gene TRBV7-6; the D gene is possibly TRBD2 (6 bases). From germline, CDR1 is SGHVS and CDR2 FNYEAQ. The V gene lost 2 bases and the J gene lost 8 bases, with 16 bases spanning the gap. The CDR3 is made up of 15 amino acids. The CDR3 loop reads CASSLLRGLMDEQFF. The CDR3 DNA sequence: TGTGCCAGCAGCTTATTACGGGGACTCATGGATGAGCAGTTCTTC.